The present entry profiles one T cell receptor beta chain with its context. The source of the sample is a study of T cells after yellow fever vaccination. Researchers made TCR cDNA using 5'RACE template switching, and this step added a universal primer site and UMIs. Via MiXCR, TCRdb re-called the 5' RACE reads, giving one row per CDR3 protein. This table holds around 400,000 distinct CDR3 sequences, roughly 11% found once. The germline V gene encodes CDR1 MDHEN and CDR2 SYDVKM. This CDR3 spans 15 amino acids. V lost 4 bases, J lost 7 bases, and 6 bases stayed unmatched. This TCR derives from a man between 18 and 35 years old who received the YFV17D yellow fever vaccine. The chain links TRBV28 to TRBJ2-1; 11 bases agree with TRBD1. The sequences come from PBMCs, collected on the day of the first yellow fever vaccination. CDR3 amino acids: CASSSAGTGGNEQFF. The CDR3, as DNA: TGTGCCAGCAGTTCCGCCGGGACAGGGGGAAATGAGCAGTTCTTC. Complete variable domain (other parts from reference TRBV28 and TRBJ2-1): DVKVTQSSRYLVKRTGEKVFLECVQDMDHENMFWYRQDPGLGLRLIYFSYDVKMKEKGDIPEGYSVSREKKERFSLILESASTNQTSMYLCASSSAGTGGNEQFFGPGTRLTVL.